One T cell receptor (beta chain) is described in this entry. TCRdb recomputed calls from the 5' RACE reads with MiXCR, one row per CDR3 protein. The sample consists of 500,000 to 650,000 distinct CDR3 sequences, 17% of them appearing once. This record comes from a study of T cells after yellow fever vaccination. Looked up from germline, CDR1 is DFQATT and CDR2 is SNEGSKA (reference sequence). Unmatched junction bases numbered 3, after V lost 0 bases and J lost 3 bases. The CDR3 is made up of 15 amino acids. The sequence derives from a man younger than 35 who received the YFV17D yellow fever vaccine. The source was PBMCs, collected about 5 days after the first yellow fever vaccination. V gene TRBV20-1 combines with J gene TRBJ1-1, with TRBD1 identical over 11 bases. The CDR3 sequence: CSARDRDRGYTEAFF. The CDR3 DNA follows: TGCAGTGCTAGAGACCGGGACAGGGGGTACACTGAAGCTTTCTTT.